The TCR beta chain under discussion was sequenced for a study of blood T cell repertoires in COVID-19. Per germline, CDR1 SEHNR and CDR2 FQNEAQ (reference sequence). Trimming removed 5 bases at V and 1 base at J, with 12 bases between. This CDR3 contains 15 residues. Per the original methods: Reference gene primers were amplified, and this amplification served to estimate nucleated cell counts. The assay was immunoSEQ multiplex PCR, and TCRdb's table has in-frame clones only and misses some. The V and J calls and the clone size are those of that table, but D and trimming were determined from the DNA. The table includes 390,000 or so clones, around 90% detected once.

Material for sequencing was peripheral blood. This sequence originates from a woman aged 30 to 39 with COVID-19, enrolled during active disease. J is TRBJ2-1 and V is TRBV7-9; maybe TRBD2 (6 bases). This CDR3 is CASSISEGSYNEQFF. CDR3 nucleotides: TGTGCCAGCAGCATTTCGGAGGGGTCCTACAATGAGCAGTTCTTC.